These 7 T cell receptor beta chains were all obtained from the same sample, sequenced in a study of T cells expressing NK-cell markers. TCRdb reworked the 5' RACE reads into one entry per CDR3 protein, no DNA. Its clone listing holds some 500,000 distinct CDR3 sequences. Sequencing was performed on blood T cells: a sorted CD56 or NKG2C T cell subset, CD4+ or CD8+ T cells, or bulk PBMC T cells (not recorded which). The receptor set was obtained from a woman aged 45-60 years in good health.

V gene TRBV6-1 combines with J gene TRBJ2-7; as DNA is missing, the TRBD2 call by TCRdb cannot be tested. The CDR3 is made up of 15 amino acids. The V gene's germline CDR1 is MNHNS and CDR2 SASEGT. The CDR3 reads CASSEKKTSGLEQYF.

V and J are TRBV7-6 and TRBJ2-3; TCRdb returns TRBD1, unconfirmable since there is no DNA. The CDR3 has 15 amino acids. Germline CDR1 reads SGHVS; CDR2 reads FNYEAQ. The CDR3 spells CASSLVFQGSDTQYF.

J is TRBJ1-6 and V is TRBV20-1; TCRdb's D call, TRBD1, is unchecked because there is no DNA. Per the germline V gene, CDR1 is DFQATT and CDR2 is SNEGSKA (reference sequence). The CDR3 length is 16 residues. The CDR3 loop is CSATAQGETPSSPLHF.

The CDR3: CASSLEGKGGDTEAFF. The chain carries TRBV12-3 or TRBV12-4 and TRBJ1-1; checking the TCRdb D call of TRBD1 is not possible without DNA. The CDR3 loop spans 16 amino acids.

V gene TRBV12-3 or TRBV12-4 combines with J gene TRBJ2-2. The CDR3 is 15 residues long. The chain's CDR3 is CASSRVDLNTGELFF.

This chain links TRBV4-1 with TRBJ2-2; the D call from TCRdb, TRBD2, cannot be confirmed without DNA. The CDR3 length is 14 residues. The germline CDR1 and CDR2 sequences are MGHRA and YSYEKL. CDR3 amino acids: CATSAGLLTGELFF.

The rearrangement joins TRBV28 to TRBJ2-6; TCRdb returns TRBD2, unconfirmable since there is no DNA. CDR1 and CDR2 (germline): MDHEN, SYDVKM. There are 15 residues in the CDR3. This CDR3 is CASATRGSGANVLTF.